These 30 T cell receptor beta chains were sequenced from one sample in a study of shared clonotypes between healthy human individuals. TCRdb keeps only in-frame clones here, not all; method: immunoSEQ multiplex PCR. In the table there are 450,000 to 500,000 clones, around 80% of which are singletons. The sample taken for sequencing was PBMCs. The receptors were gathered from a woman aged 40 to 50 in good health. Some clones in this sample may be carry-over from other donors' samples.

The genes are TRBV30 and TRBJ1-2; TRBD1 agrees at 7 bases. Looked up from germline, CDR1 is GTSNPN and CDR2 is SVGIG (reference sequence). The CDR3 has 12 residues. Unmatched junction bases numbered 4, after V lost 5 bases and J lost 4 bases. This chain's CDR3 is CAWSGTVYGYTF. The CDR3 bases are TGTGCCTGGTCCGGGACAGTCTATGGCTACACCTTC.

A single count supports this clone. The V and J genes are TRBV6-5 and TRBJ2-7; tentative D call: TRBD2 (6 bases). The CDR3 spans 13 residues. Germline CDR1 reads MNHEY; CDR2 reads SVGAGI. V lost 4 bases, J lost 6 bases, and 13 bases lay in between. CDR3 sequence: CASSCLGSGEQYF. The CDR3, as DNA: TGTGCCAGCAGTTGCCTGGGTAGCGGCGAGCAGTACTTC.

This clone was picked up a small number of times. The same CDR3 also results from other DNA sequences found in this sample. The chain joins TRBV7-3 to TRBJ2-1, with TRBD2 matching 11 bases. V was pared by 3 bases and J by 7 bases, with 5 bases of the junction left unmatched. The germline V gene encodes CDR1 SGHTA and CDR2 FQGTGA. The length of the CDR3 is 15 residues. CDR3 loop: CASSLVLAGANEQFF. In DNA form, the CDR3 reads TGTGCCAGCAGCTTGGTACTAGCGGGGGCGAATGAGCAGTTCTTC. Variable domain in full (rest from reference TRBV7-3 and TRBJ2-1): GAGVSQTPSNKVTEKGKYVELRCDPISGHTALYWYRQSLGQGPEFLIYFQGTGAADDSGLPNDRFFAVRPEGSVSTLKIQRTERGDSAVYLCASSLVLAGANEQFFGPGTRLTVL.

This chain joins TRBV28 and TRBJ2-3, with D possibly being TRBD2 (5 bases). This CDR3 comprises 15 residues. The ends were cut back, 3 bases at V and 4 bases at J, with 14 bases in the middle. The germline gives CDR1 MDHEN, CDR2 SYDVKM. CDR3 protein: CASSFLGSRADTQYF. DNA for the CDR3: TGTGCCAGCAGTTTTCTTGGGAGCCGCGCAGATACGCAGTATTTT.

This rearrangement joins TRBV6-4 to TRBJ2-3, with D perhaps assigned TRBD1 or TRBD2 (5 bases each). The CDR3 extends over 13 amino acids. Trimming left V 6 bases short and J 1 base short, with 8 bases between. Germline V gene sequence: CDR1 MRHNA, CDR2 SNTAGT. The CDR3 protein is CASSGTRTDTQYF. CDR3 DNA: TGTGCCAGCAGCGGGACCCGCACAGATACGCAGTATTTT.

In this sample, this clone turned up a few times. The chain joins TRBV12-5 to TRBJ2-3, with D possibly TRBD2 on 6 matching bases. This CDR3 has 15 residues. Germline assignment: CDR1 LGHNT and CDR2 FRNRAP. V lost 6 bases and J lost 7, with 20 bases in between. The CDR3 coding sequence is TGTGCTAGTGGAACCACGGGACTGCCCGAGAATACGCAGTATTTT. It encodes CASGTTGLPENTQYF.

The rearrangement joins TRBV7-9 to TRBJ2-2, with 11 bases fitting TRBD2. Unmatched junction bases numbered 6, after V lost 3 bases and J lost 3 bases. The CDR3 sequence is 17 residues long. CDR1 is SEHNR, CDR2 FQNEAQ, per germline (reference sequence). CDR3 coding DNA: TGTGCCAGCAGCTTGTATCTAGCGGGAGGCTACACCGGGGAGCTGTTTTTT. This translates into CASSLYLAGGYTGELFF. Looking up the rest from reference TRBV7-9 and TRBJ2-2 gives the full variable domain: DTGVSQNPRHKITKRGQNVTFRCDPISEHNRLYWYRQTLGQGPEFLTYFQNEAQLEKSRLLSDRFSAERPKGSFSTLEIQRTEQGDSAMYLCASSLYLAGGYTGELFFGEGSRLTVL.

This clone appeared once. The chain carries TRBV30 and TRBJ1-4; no clear D gene. Trimming took 3 bases from V and 7 from J, leaving 9 bases between them. The CDR3 is 12 amino acids. Looked up from germline, CDR1 is GTSNPN and CDR2 is SVGIG (reference sequence). The CDR3 protein is CAWRTVGEKLFF. As DNA, the CDR3 is TGTGCCTGGAGGACGGTGGGTGAAAAACTGTTTTTT. Full variable domain (rest looked up from reference TRBV30 and TRBJ1-4): SQTIHQWPATLVQPVGSPLSLECTVEGTSNPNLYWYRQAAGRGLQLLFYSVGIGQISSEVPQNLSASRPQDRQFILSSKKLLLSDSGFYLCAWRTVGEKLFFGSGTQLSVL.

Note on this clone: A read error likely explains this, since a far larger clone differs by one base. The V call is TRBV9, the J call TRBJ2-7, with D uncertain. Germline assignment: CDR1 SGDLS and CDR2 YYNGEE. There are 14 residues in the CDR3. CDR3 nucleotides: TGTGCCTGCAGCGTATCAACTGCCTCCTACGAGCAGTACTTC. Its translation: CACSVSTASYEQYF.

With respect to this clone: This likely stems from a read error, as it lies one base from a far larger clone. The chain couples TRBV5-1 to TRBJ1-1, with 7 bases identical to TRBD1. Germline V lookup: CDR1 SGHRS, CDR2 YFSETQ. This CDR3 comprises 14 residues. This CDR3 reads CASSRLTGNTGAFF. The DNA for the CDR3 is TGCGCCAGCAGCAGGCTGACAGGGAACACTGGAGCTTTCTTT.

The J gene is TRBJ2-7, the V gene TRBV18; TRBD1 might be the D (6 bases). The CDR3 is made up of 16 amino acids. Trimming cost V 3 bases and J 0 bases, with 15 bases left between them. Germline loops: CDR1 KGHSH, CDR2 LQKENI. This CDR3 reads CASSPGQDRNSYEQYF. In nucleotides, the CDR3 is TGTGCCAGCTCACCGGGACAAGACAGGAACTCCTACGAGCAGTACTTC.

The chain recombines TRBV27 with TRBJ2-6; tentatively, D is TRBD1 (5 bases). Germline CDR1 and CDR2: MNHEY and SMNVEV (reference sequence). The CDR3 extends over 15 amino acids. V lost 8 bases to trimming and J lost 4 bases, with 15 bases between them. CDR3 loop: CASGPRGFGANVLTF. In nucleotides, the CDR3 is TGTGCCAGCGGCCCAAGGGGCTTCGGGGCCAACGTCCTGACTTTC.

This chain connects TRBV19 to TRBJ1-1, with D tentatively TRBD1 (5 bases). This CDR3 is built from 14 residues. Trimming took off 5 bases at V and 6 bases at J, with 16 bases between the two ends. Germline V lookup: CDR1 LNHDA, CDR2 SQIVND (reference sequence). As DNA, the CDR3 is TGTGCCAGTAGTGGGGCCAGGGCGACTCCTGAAGCTTTCTTT. Protein: CASSGARATPEAFF.

The chain has TRBV6-5 and TRBJ2-3; TRBD1 aligns across 7 bases. Per the germline V gene, CDR1 is MNHEY and CDR2 is SVGAGI. CDR3 length: 13 residues. Losses at the gene ends were 9 bases for V and 0 bases for J; bases not matched to a gene: 3. The CDR3 DNA is TGTGCCAGTAAGGGACAGAGCACAGATACGCAGTATTTT. This encodes CASKGQSTDTQYF.

The CDR3, as DNA: TGTGCCAGCTCACCTGACAGGACAGGGGCCTACGAGCAGTACTTC. Its protein product is CASSPDRTGAYEQYF. This rearrangement joins TRBV18 to TRBJ2-7, with TRBD1 matching 9 bases. The CDR3 runs to 15 residues. Germline values: CDR1 KGHSH, CDR2 LQKENI. Trimming removed 3 bases from V and 2 bases from J; junction bases left unmatched: 5.

The sample holds many counts of this clone. The gene calls are TRBV7-6 and TRBJ2-1; 11 bases agree with TRBD2. Germline V lookup: CDR1 SGHVS, CDR2 FNYEAQ. J gave up 4 bases and V 5 bases, and 7 bases lay outside the gene matches. This CDR3 contains 16 residues. CDR3 DNA: TGTGCCAGCAGCGCCCTAGCGGGAGGTGGGTACAATGAGCAGTTCTTC. Translation gives CASSALAGGGYNEQFF.

Comment on this clone: A read error may account for a junction end that differs from germline. The same CDR3 is also encoded by other DNA sequences in this sample. The genes are TRBV29-1 and TRBJ1-2, with 7 bases fitting TRBD1. Germline CDR1 is SQVTM and CDR2 is ANQGSEA. The CDR3 covers 13 residues. CDR3 residues: CSVEDREDYGYTF. The CDR3, as DNA: TGCAGCGTAGAAGACAGGGAGGACTATGGCTACACCTTC.

The rearrangement joins TRBV27 to TRBJ2-1, with D maybe TRBD1 (5 bases). Germline V gene data show CDR1 as MNHEY and CDR2 as SMNVEV (reference sequence). The ends were cut back, 3 bases at V and 1 base at J, with 10 bases in the middle. The CDR3 has 15 amino acids. The CDR3 coding sequence is TGTGCCAGCAGTTTCGACAGACCGTCCTACAATGAGCAGTTCTTC. Its translation is CASSFDRPSYNEQFF.

This rearrangement joins TRBV6-5 to TRBJ1-2; no definite D call. Germline-derived CDR1 and CDR2 are MNHEY and SVGAGI. The CDR3 runs 14 residues. V dropped 2 bases and J dropped 0 bases, with 7 bases sitting between them. CDR3 nucleotides: TGTGCCAGCAGTTACAGCTTTCCTAACTATGGCTACACCTTC. Amino acids: CASSYSFPNYGYTF.

This chain uses TRBV28 with TRBJ2-7; 7 bases agree with TRBD1. This CDR3 comprises 16 residues. The J segment lost 2 bases and the V segment lost 2 bases, leaving 9 bases of the junction unmatched. In germline, CDR1 is MDHEN, CDR2 SYDVKM. CDR3 sequence (DNA): TGTGCCAGCAGTTTAATTCTCTGGACAGGTGCCTACGAGCAGTACTTC. Its protein is CASSLILWTGAYEQYF.

The chain employs TRBV6-5 and TRBJ2-5; a weak D match, TRBD2 (7 bases). With 2 bases removed from V and 5 bases from J, the gap between germline ends came to 18 bases. The CDR3 spans 16 residues. Per germline, CDR1 MNHEY and CDR2 SVGAGI. CDR3 bases: TGTGCCAGCAGTTACCTCCGGGGAGGGGGTCGGGAGACCCAGTACTTC. Its protein is CASSYLRGGGRETQYF.

The chain employs TRBV18 and TRBJ2-5; 12 bases fit TRBD1. This CDR3 is built from 17 residues. Trimming cost V 2 bases and J 6 bases; bases outside gene matches: 10. Germline V gene data show CDR1 as KGHSH and CDR2 as LQKENI. The CDR3 is CASSPVGQGAGMQTQYF. The CDR3 DNA reads as TGTGCCAGCTCACCAGTGGGACAGGGGGCCGGAATGCAGACCCAGTACTTC.

The rearrangement joins TRBV29-1 to TRBJ2-1; maybe TRBD1 (6 bases). CDR1 is SQVTM, CDR2 ANQGSEA, per germline. This CDR3 comprises 12 residues. V gave up 2 bases and J gave up 10 bases, with 12 bases separating them. The CDR3 DNA is TGCAGCGTTGAACGGTCCGGACAGGAGCAGTTCTTC. Amino acids: CSVERSGQEQFF.

The rearrangement links TRBV5-4 to TRBJ1-1; possibly TRBD1 for D (6 bases). This CDR3 is built from 15 residues. The ends were cut back, 2 bases at V and 0 bases at J, with 11 bases in the middle. Germline V lookup: CDR1 SGHNT, CDR2 YYREEE (reference sequence). The CDR3 DNA is TGTGCCAGCAGCTTCCCAGGGGCATTGAACACTGAAGCTTTCTTT. It yields the protein CASSFPGALNTEAFF.

The gene calls are TRBV19 and TRBJ2-4, with 8 bases aligning to TRBD1. Germline V lookup: CDR1 LNHDA, CDR2 SQIVND (reference sequence). The CDR3 totals 14 residues. V lost 4 bases to trimming and J lost 7 bases; unmatched junction nucleotides: 6. CDR3 sequence (DNA): TGTGCCAGTAGTACCCAAGACAGGGGTAACATTCAGTACTTC. It translates to CASSTQDRGNIQYF.

This clone was recorded once. The genes are TRBV7-9 and TRBJ1-2, with a possible D match to TRBD1 (5 bases). Germline V lookup: CDR1 SEHNR, CDR2 FQNEAQ (reference sequence). V was pared by 7 bases and J by 8 bases, with 23 bases between. This CDR3 comprises 15 residues. This chain's CDR3 is CASTSRRDGLEGYTF. In nucleotides, the CDR3 is TGTGCCAGCACCTCCCGCCGGGACGGACTCGAAGGCTACACCTTC.

This sequence joins TRBV30 and TRBJ1-5; D possibly corresponds to TRBD1 (5 bases). Trimming took 2 bases from V and 4 from J, leaving 21 bases between them. Germline CDR1 GTSNPN, CDR2 SVGIG (reference sequence). The CDR3 sequence is 17 residues long. DNA of the CDR3: TGTGCCTGGAGTTCAAATCCGGGACCCTTCCAGAATCAGCCCCAGCATTTT. Its translation is CAWSSNPGPFQNQPQHF.

This clone was found a few times. V is TRBV5-6 and J is TRBJ2-7; tentative D call: TRBD2 (5 bases). The ends were cut back, 3 bases at V and 5 bases at J, with 12 bases in the middle. The CDR3 contains 13 residues. Germline V gene lookup returns CDR1 SGHDT and CDR2 YYEEEE. The CDR3 nucleotides read TGTGCCAGCAGCTCCCGGGGTTACCACGAGCAGTACTTC. Residues: CASSSRGYHEQYF.

This clone was seen at least ten times. The CDR3 protein is CASSAFIAGPHNEQFF. The CDR3 coding sequence is TGTGCCAGCAGCGCATTTATTGCAGGCCCTCACAATGAGCAGTTCTTC. The J gene is TRBJ2-1, the V gene TRBV7-9; no definite D call. This CDR3 region has 16 residues. V was shortened by 5 bases and J by 5 bases, with 19 bases between the two germline ends. Germline V gives CDR1 SEHNR, CDR2 FQNEAQ (reference sequence). Full variable domain (missing parts from reference TRBV7-9 and TRBJ2-1): DTGVSQNPRHKITKRGQNVTFRCDPISEHNRLYWYRQTLGQGPEFLTYFQNEAQLEKSRLLSDRFSAERPKGSFSTLEIQRTEQGDSAMYLCASSAFIAGPHNEQFFGPGTRLTVL.

The chain combines TRBV5-4 with TRBJ2-5; the D gene is possibly TRBD2 (6 bases). TRBJ2-7 matches the DNA end more closely, so the J call is doubtful. The CDR3 covers 14 residues. CDR1 is SGHNT, CDR2 YYREEE, per germline (reference sequence). The CDR3 sequence is CASSLAGDGYEQYF. The CDR3 DNA follows: TGTGCCAGCAGCTTGGCGGGAGACGGTTACGAGCAGTACTTC.